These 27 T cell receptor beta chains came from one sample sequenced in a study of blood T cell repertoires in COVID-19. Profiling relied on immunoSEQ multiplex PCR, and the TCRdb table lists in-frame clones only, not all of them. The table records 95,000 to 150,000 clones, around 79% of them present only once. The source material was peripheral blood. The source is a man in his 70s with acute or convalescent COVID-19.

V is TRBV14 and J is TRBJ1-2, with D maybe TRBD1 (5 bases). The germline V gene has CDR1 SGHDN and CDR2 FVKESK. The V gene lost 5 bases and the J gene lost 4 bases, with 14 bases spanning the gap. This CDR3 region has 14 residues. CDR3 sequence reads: CASSAQERGYGYTF. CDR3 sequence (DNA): TGTGCCAGCAGCGCCCAGGAAAGGGGCTATGGCTACACCTTC.

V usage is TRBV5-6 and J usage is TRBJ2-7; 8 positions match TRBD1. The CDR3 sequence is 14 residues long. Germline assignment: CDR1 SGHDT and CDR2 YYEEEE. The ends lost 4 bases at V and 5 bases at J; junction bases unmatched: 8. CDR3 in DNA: TGTGCCAGCAGCCCGGACGGACAGGGAAACGAGCAGTACTTC. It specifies CASSPDGQGNEQYF.

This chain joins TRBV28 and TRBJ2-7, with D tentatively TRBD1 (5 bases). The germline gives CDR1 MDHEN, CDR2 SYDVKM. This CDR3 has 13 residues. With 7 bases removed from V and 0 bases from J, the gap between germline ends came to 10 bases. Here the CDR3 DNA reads TGTGCCAGCAAATGGGGCAGCTCCTACGAGCAGTACTTC. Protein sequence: CASKWGSSYEQYF.

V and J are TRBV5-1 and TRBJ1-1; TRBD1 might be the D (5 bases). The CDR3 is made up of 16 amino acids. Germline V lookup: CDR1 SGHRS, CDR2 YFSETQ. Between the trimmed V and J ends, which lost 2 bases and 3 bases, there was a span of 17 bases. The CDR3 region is CASSFEGRVGYTEAFF. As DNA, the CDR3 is TGCGCCAGCAGCTTTGAGGGGAGGGTTGGGTACACTGAAGCTTTCTTT.

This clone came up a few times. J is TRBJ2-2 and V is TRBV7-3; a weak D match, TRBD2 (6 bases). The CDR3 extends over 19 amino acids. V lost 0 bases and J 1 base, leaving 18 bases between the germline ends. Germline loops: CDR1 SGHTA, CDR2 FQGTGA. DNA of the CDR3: TGTGCCAGCAGCTTAACCCCGGGCTATGGCGGGGTGAACACCGGGGAGCTGTTTTTT. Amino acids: CASSLTPGYGGVNTGELFF.

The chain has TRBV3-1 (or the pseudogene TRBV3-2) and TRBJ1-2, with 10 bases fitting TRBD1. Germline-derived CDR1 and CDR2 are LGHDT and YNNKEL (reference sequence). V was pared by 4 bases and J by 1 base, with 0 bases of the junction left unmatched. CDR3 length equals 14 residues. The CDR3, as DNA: TGTGCCAGCAGCCGGGACAGGGGTAACTATGGCTACACCTTC. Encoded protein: CASSRDRGNYGYTF.

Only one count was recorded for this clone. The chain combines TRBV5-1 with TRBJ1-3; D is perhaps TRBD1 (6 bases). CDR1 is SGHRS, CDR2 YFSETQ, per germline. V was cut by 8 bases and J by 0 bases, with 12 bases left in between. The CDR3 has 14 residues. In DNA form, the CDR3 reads TGCGCCAGTTGCACAGGGACCTCTGGAAACACCATATATTTT. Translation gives CASCTGTSGNTIYF.

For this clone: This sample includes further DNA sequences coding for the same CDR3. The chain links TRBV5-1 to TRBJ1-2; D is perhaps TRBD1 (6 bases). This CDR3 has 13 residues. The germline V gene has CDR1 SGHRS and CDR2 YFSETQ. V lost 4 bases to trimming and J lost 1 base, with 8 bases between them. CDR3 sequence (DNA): TGCGCCAGCAGCCCACAGGGTAACTATGGCTACACCTTC. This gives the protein CASSPQGNYGYTF. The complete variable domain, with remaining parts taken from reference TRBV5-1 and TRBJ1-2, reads KAGVTQTPRYLIKTRGQQVTLSCSPISGHRSVSWYQQTPGQGLQFLFEYFSETQRNKGNFPGRFSGRQFSNSRSEMNVSTLELGDSALYLCASSPQGNYGYTFGSGTRLTVV.

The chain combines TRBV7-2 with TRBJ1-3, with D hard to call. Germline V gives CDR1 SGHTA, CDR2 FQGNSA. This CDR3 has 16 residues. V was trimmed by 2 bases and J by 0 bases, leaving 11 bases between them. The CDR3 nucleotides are TGTGCCAGCAGCTTAATTTCCAGCGTCTCTGGAAACACCATATATTTT. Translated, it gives CASSLISSVSGNTIYF.

CDR3 protein: CASSPHGPSTDTQYF. For the CDR3, the DNA is TGTGCCAGCAGCCCCCATGGGCCAAGCACAGATACGCAGTATTTT. The J gene is TRBJ2-3, the V gene TRBV9, with D uncertain. The CDR3 is made up of 15 amino acids. The germline CDR1 and CDR2 sequences are SGDLS and YYNGEE. Trimming removed 4 bases at V and 0 bases at J, with 12 bases between. The full variable domain, in which reference TRBV9 and TRBJ2-3 provide the parts outside the CDR3, is DSGVTQTPKHLITATGQRVTLRCSPRSGDLSVYWYQQSLDQGLQFLIQYYNGEERAKGNILERFSAQQFPDLHSELNLSSLELGDSALYFCASSPHGPSTDTQYFGPGTRLTVL.

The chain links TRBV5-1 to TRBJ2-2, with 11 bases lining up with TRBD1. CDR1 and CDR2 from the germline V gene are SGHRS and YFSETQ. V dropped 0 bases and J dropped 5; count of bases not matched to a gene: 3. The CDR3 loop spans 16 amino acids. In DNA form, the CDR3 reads TGCGCCAGCAGCTTGGGCCGGGACAGGGGGACCGGGGAGCTGTTTTTT. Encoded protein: CASSLGRDRGTGELFF.

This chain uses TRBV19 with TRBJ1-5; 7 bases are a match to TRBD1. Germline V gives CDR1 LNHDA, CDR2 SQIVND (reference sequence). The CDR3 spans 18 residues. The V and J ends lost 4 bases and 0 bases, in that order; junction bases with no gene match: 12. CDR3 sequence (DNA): TGTGCCAGTAGTAAGTCTCGGGCAGGGGGGAATAGCAATCAGCCCCAGCATTTT. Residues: CASSKSRAGGNSNQPQHF.

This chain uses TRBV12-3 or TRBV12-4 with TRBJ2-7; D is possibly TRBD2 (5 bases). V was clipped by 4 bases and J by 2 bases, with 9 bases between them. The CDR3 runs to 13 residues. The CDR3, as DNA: TGTGCCAGCAGTTCGAGGACTCCCTACGAGCAGTACTTC. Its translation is CASSSRTPYEQYF.

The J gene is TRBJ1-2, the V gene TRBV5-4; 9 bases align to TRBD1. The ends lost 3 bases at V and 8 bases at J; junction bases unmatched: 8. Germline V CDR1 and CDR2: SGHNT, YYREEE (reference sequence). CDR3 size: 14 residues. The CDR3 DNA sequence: TGTGCCAGCAGCTCCGGACAGGGGAGGTACGGCTACACCTTC. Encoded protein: CASSSGQGRYGYTF.

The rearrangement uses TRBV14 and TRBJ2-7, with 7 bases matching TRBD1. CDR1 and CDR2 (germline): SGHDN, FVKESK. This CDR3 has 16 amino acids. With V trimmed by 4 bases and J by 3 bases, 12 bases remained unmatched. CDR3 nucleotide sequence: TGTGCCAGCAGCCGACGGTCGGGACAGAGAGGCTACGAGCAGTACTTC. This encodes CASSRRSGQRGYEQYF.

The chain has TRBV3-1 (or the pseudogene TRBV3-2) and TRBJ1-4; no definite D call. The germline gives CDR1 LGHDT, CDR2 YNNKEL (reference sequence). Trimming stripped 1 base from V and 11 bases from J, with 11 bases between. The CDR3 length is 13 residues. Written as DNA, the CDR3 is TGTGCCAGCAGCCAAGTAAACCACGAGAAACTGTTTTTT. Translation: CASSQVNHEKLFF.

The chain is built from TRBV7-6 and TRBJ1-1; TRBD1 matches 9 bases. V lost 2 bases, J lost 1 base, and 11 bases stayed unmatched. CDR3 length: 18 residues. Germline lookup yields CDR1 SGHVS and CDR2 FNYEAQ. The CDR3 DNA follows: TGTGCCAGCAGCTTAAGGACAGGGGTGGGTGGCACGAACACTGAAGCTTTCTTT. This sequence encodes CASSLRTGVGGTNTEAFF. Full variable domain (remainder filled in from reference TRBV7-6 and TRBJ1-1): GAGVSQSPRYKVTKRGQDVALRCDPISGHVSLYWYRQALGQGPEFLTYFNYEAQQDKSGLPNDRFSAERPEGSISTLTIQRTEQRDSAMYRCASSLRTGVGGTNTEAFFGQGTRLTVV.

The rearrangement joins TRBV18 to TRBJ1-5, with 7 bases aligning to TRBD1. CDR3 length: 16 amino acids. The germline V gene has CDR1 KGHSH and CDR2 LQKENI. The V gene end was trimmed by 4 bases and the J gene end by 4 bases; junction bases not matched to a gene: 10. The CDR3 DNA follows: TGTGCCAGCTCACTCACCGGGACAGTCCCGAATCAGCCCCAGCATTTT. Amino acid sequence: CASSLTGTVPNQPQHF.

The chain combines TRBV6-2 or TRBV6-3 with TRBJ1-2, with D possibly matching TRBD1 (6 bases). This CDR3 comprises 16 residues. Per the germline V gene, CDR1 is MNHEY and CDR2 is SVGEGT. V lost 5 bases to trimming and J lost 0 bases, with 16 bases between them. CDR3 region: CASSSNFGQPNYGYTF. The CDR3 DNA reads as TGTGCCAGCAGTAGCAATTTCGGACAGCCTAACTATGGCTACACCTTC.

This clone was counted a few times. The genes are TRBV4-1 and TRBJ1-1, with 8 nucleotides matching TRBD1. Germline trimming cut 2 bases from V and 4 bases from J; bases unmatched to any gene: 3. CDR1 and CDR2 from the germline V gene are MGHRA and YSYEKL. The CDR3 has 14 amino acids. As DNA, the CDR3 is TGCGCCAGCAGCCAACCGGACAGGGTCACTGAAGCTTTCTTT. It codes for CASSQPDRVTEAFF.

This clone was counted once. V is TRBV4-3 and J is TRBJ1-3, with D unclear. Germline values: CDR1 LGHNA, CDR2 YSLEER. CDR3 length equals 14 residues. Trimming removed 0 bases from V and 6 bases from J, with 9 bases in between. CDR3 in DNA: TGCGCCAGCAGCCAAGATTTGAACACAAACACCATATATTTT. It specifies CASSQDLNTNTIYF.

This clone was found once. CDR3 amino acids: CASSLGGGRWYEQYF. The CDR3 DNA is TGTGCCAGCAGCTTAGGGGGGGGTAGATGGTACGAGCAGTACTTC. J is TRBJ2-7 and V is TRBV7-9; 7 bases line up with TRBD2. Trimming removed 1 base from V and 4 bases from J; junction bases left unmatched: 7. This CDR3 comprises 15 residues. Germline V CDR1 and CDR2: SEHNR, FQNEAQ (reference sequence).

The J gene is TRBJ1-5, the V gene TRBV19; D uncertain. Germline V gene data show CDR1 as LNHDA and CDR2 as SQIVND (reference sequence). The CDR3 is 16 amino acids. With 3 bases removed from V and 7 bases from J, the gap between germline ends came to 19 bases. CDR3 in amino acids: CASSIERGLLGQPQHF. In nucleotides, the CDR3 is TGTGCCAGTAGTATCGAGAGAGGACTGTTGGGCCAGCCCCAGCATTTT.

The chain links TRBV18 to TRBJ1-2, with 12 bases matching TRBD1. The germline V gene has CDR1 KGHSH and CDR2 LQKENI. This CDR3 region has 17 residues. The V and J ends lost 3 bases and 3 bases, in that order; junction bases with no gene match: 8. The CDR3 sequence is CASSPLGQGASDYGYTF. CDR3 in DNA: TGTGCCAGCTCACCGTTGGGACAGGGGGCTTCGGACTATGGCTACACCTTC.

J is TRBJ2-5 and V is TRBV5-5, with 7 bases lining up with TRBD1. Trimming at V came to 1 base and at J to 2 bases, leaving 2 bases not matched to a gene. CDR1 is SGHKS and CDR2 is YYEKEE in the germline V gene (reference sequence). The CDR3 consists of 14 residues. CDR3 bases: TGTGCCAGCAGCTTGTGGACAGGACAAGAGACCCAGTACTTC. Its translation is CASSLWTGQETQYF. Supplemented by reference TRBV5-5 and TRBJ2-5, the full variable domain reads DAGVTQSPTHLIKTRGQQVTLRCSPISGHKSVSWYQQVLGQGPQFIFQYYEKEERGRGNFPDRFSARQFPNYSSELNVNALLLGDSALYLCASSLWTGQETQYFGPGTRLLVL.

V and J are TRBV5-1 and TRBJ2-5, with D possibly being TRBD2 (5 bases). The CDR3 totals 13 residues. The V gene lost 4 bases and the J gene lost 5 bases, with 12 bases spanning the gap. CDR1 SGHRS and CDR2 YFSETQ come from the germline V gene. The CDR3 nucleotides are TGCGCCAGCAGCCGCCCGGGGTGGGAGACCCAGTACTTC. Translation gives CASSRPGWETQYF.

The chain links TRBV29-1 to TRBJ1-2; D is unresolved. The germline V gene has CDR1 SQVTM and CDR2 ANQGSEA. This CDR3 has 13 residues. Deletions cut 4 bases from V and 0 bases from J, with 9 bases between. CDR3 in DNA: TGCAGCGTTGGGGAGAGTGCTAACTATGGCTACACCTTC. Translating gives CSVGESANYGYTF.